A single T cell receptor (beta chain) is shown here with its context. TCRdb reprocessed the 5' RACE reads via MiXCR and lists one record per CDR3 protein. Of fewer than 130,000 distinct CDR3 sequences in the sample, approximately 12% are singletons; the top ten hold 3% to 4.5%. The sample is drawn from a study of early T cells in non-severe SARS-CoV-2 infection. The CDR3 contains 15 residues. The V end was cut by 4 bases, the J end by 3 bases, with 17 bases between. Looked up from germline, CDR1 is SGHNT and CDR2 is YYREEE (reference sequence). The sequencing here drew on whole blood, taken at baseline. The TCR comes from an adult who was a healthcare worker with PCR-confirmed SARS-CoV-2 infection or an uninfected control (not recorded which). This chain links TRBV5-4 with TRBJ2-7; a weak D match, TRBD1 (6 bases). The CDR3 region is CASSPSGRGIYEQYF. As DNA, the CDR3 is TGTGCCAGCAGCCCCTCCGGCAGGGGCATCTACGAGCAGTACTTC.